This TCR beta chain was documented in a study of cytomegalovirus exposure and HLA in healthy donors. Study-level results: Previously analyzed data showed that most TCR beta V segments were productive at a frequency of about 90% or about 30%.

Trimming removed 3 bases from V and 14 bases from J; junction bases left unmatched: 5. The germline V gene has CDR1 WSHSY and CDR2 SAAADI. The CDR3 sequence is 12 residues long. As to this clone: What it binds is unknown.

PCR involved 60 Vbeta and 13 Jbeta primers. Sequenced by immunoSEQ multiplex PCR; TCRdb stores in-frame clones only, minus some. The data show 120,000 to 150,000 clones, 73% seen once. The chain recombines TRBV10-2 with TRBJ2-4, with 9 bases lining up with TRBD1. This TCR derives from a woman aged 40 to 49 in good health and CMV-seronegative. What was sequenced was PBMCs. For the CDR3, the DNA is TGCGCCAGCAGTGAAGGGGGGACAGGGAAGTACTTC. This codes for CASSEGGTGKYF.